These T cell receptor beta chains were read from a single sample in a study of blood T cells in healthy people across ages. TCRdb passed the 5' RACE reads through MiXCR, listing each CDR3 protein once. This sample yields some 1 million distinct CDR3 sequences, of which around 45% are seen a single time; 18% belongs to the top ten. Specimen: blood. The source is a woman between 55 and 75 years old in good health. The conserved cysteine and the conserved F or W are not part of the CDR3 here.

TRBV15,13,TRBJ2-3,ATSRKVQNADTQY
TRBV29-1,10,TRBJ2-7,SVVEGVYEQY
TRBV6-5,11,-,ASLGDARDEQY
TRBV7-8,9,-,ASKASYEQY
TRBV21-1,13,-,ASSEDRERRKTQY
TRBV9,15,TRBJ2-1,ASSVELAGAPYNEQF
TRBV24-1,12,TRBJ2-1,ATSPGQGHGEQF
TRBV3-1,11,TRBJ2-7,ASSQGASYEQY
TRBV18,14,TRBJ1-1,ASSPTLGGDSTEAF
TRBV12-3/TRBV12-4,12,TRBJ1-2,ASSLEPRGAGYT
TRBV6-6,14,TRBJ2-7,ASSSTPRVRVSEQY
TRBV27,13,TRBJ2-1,ASTPLGTGRNEQF
TRBV2,10,TRBJ1-1,ASRETGPVAF
TRBV6-2/TRBV6-3,12,-,ASSFREAPYEQY
TRBV20-1,13,TRBJ2-7,SARSAGTPFYEQY
TRBV28,9,TRBJ2-5,ASSFTHEQY
TRBV7-2,12,TRBJ2-4,VSSLASRPGKQY
TRBV12-3/TRBV12-4,11,TRBJ2-7,ASAVGWTYEQY
TRBV6-2/TRBV6-3,13,TRBJ1-4,ASSRPSSGNEKLF
TRBV20-1,10,TRBJ1-1,SAPTGGTEAF
TRBV25-1,11,TRBJ1-1,ASSRAGLAEAF
TRBV5-1,13,TRBJ2-7,ASSFDRALSYEQY
TRBV20-1,15,TRBJ2-3,SARDVFRGSKTDTQY
TRBV29-1,12,TRBJ2-5,SVEVLGAYGTQY
TRBV9,10,-,ASSAYAYEQY
TRBV12-3/TRBV12-4,10,TRBJ1-1,ASGQVVTEAF
TRBV7-9,13,-,ASSQKDSASYEQY
TRBV6-2/TRBV6-3,9,TRBJ2-7,ASAGGMEQY
TRBV4-1,13,TRBJ2-3,ASSQEGSSTDTQY
TRBV12-5,13,TRBJ2-7,ASGNSGRWSNEQY
TRBV10-3,9,TRBJ2-1,AISADDEQF
TRBV28,11,TRBJ2-7,ASYDQRSYEQY
TRBV7-9,13,TRBJ2-1,ASSFSGRAIGEQF
TRBV18,14,TRBJ1-5,ASSLTGTGRVQPQH
TRBV3-1,14,TRBJ2-7,ASSPHSGRALYEQY
TRBV28,12,TRBJ2-1,ASRAPGSYNEQF
TRBV28,12,TRBJ1-5,ASSLTQGNQPQH
TRBV6-5,13,TRBJ1-4,ASSSEGAANEKLF
TRBV12-3/TRBV12-4,14,TRBJ2-7,ASSLGVQRGAYEQY
TRBV29-1,9,TRBJ2-1,STDGGDRQF
TRBV20-1,14,TRBJ2-3,SASSAGGLSTDTQY